The 8 T cell receptor beta chains in this list originate from one sample, sequenced in a study of CD8 T cells in Susac syndrome. An input of about 0.5 to 1 ug of RNA was subjected to reverse transcription using random hexamers. TCRdb recomputed calls from the immunoSEQ multiplex PCR reads with MiXCR, one row per CDR3 protein. The table includes 200,000 or so distinct CDR3 sequences, about 95% detected once. The sequencing input was CD4+ T cells from PBMCs. The receptors derive from a human donor with multiple sclerosis.

The chain uses TRBV2 and TRBJ2-3; D is undetermined. This CDR3 contains 11 residues. V shed 6 bases and J shed 8 bases, with 9 bases lying between them. Germline lookup yields CDR1 SNHLY and CDR2 FYNNEI. CDR3 amino acids: CASRRQTTQYF. DNA of the CDR3: TGTGCCAGCAGACGGCAGACTACGCAGTATTTT.

V and J are TRBV20-1 and TRBJ1-2; D unresolved. The CDR3 consists of 13 residues. Germline lookup yields CDR1 DFQATT and CDR2 SNEGSKA (reference sequence). Trimming stripped 6 bases from V and 3 bases from J, with 14 bases between. CDR3 in DNA: TGCAGTGCCCTCCCTATAGGCCACTATGGCTACACCTTC. It yields the protein CSALPIGHYGYTF.

The V gene is TRBV7-9, the J gene TRBJ2-2, with 7 nucleotides matching TRBD2. Germline V CDR1 and CDR2: SEHNR, FQNEAQ (reference sequence). The CDR3 is made up of 15 amino acids. With V trimmed by 4 bases and J by 0 bases, 2 bases remained unmatched. CDR3 coding DNA: TGTGCCAGCAGCTGGGGACTAACGAACACCGGGGAGCTGTTTTTT. Translation gives CASSWGLTNTGELFF. Full variable domain (rest looked up from reference TRBV7-9 and TRBJ2-2): DTGVSQNPRHKITKRGQNVTFRCDPISEHNRLYWYRQTLGQGPEFLTYFQNEAQLEKSRLLSDRFSAERPKGSFSTLEIQRTEQGDSAMYLCASSWGLTNTGELFFGEGSRLTVL.

The genes are TRBV30 and TRBJ1-2; D ambiguous. The germline CDR1 and CDR2 sequences are GTSNPN and SVGIG (reference sequence). This CDR3 contains 13 residues. V was pared by 4 bases and J by 7 bases, with 16 bases between. The DNA of the CDR3 is TGTGCCTGGAACCCGGACCTCACGGGTGGCTACACCTTC. Protein sequence: CAWNPDLTGGYTF.

The J gene is TRBJ2-5, the V gene TRBV20-1; unclear D gene. V gave up 3 bases and J gave up 6 bases, with 11 bases separating them. CDR1 and CDR2 from the germline V gene are DFQATT and SNEGSKA (reference sequence). The CDR3 spans 12 residues. The CDR3 DNA reads as TGCAGTGCTAGTCAGGAGTGGAAGACCCAGTACTTC. The encoded protein is CSASQEWKTQYF.

This chain joins TRBV12-3 or TRBV12-4 and TRBJ2-1; TRBD2 aligns across 11 bases. The CDR3 is 15 residues long. V lost 6 bases and J lost 2; bases outside the gene matches: 3. CDR3 sequence (DNA): TGTGCCAGCAGCAAACTAGCGGGAGCCTACAATGAGCAGTTCTTC. Its translation is CASSKLAGAYNEQFF.

This chain joins TRBV5-4 and TRBJ2-7; 13 nucleotides agree with TRBD2. V dropped 0 bases and J dropped 2; count of bases not matched to a gene: 2. The CDR3 contains 16 residues. Per germline, CDR1 SGHNT and CDR2 YYREEE (reference sequence). In DNA, the CDR3 is TGTGCCAGCAGCTTGGGGGGACTAGCGGGAACCTACGAGCAGTACTTC. Translated, it gives CASSLGGLAGTYEQYF.

The chain joins TRBV6-4 to TRBJ1-2, with D possibly matching TRBD1 (6 bases). V was cut by 4 bases and J by 1 base, with 19 bases left in between. Germline V lookup: CDR1 MRHNA, CDR2 SNTAGT. The CDR3 extends over 17 amino acids. The CDR3 nucleotides read TGTGCCAGCAGTGCAAAGTACCAGAGACAGGATAACTATGGCTACACCTTC. Encoded protein: CASSAKYQRQDNYGYTF.